This TCR beta chain was recovered during a study of blood T cell repertoires in COVID-19. Unmatched junction bases numbered 1, after V lost 1 base and J lost 8 bases. CDR3 length: 13 amino acids. From germline, CDR1 is SGHTA and CDR2 FQGNSA. The assay was immunoSEQ multiplex PCR, and TCRdb's table has in-frame clones only and misses some. The data show fewer than 200,000 clones, with 81% seen just once and around 10% held by the top ten. Sequencing used peripheral blood. The clonotype comes from a woman of 80 years or more with COVID-19, enrolled during active disease. The V gene is TRBV7-2, the J gene TRBJ1-4; 7 bases line up with TRBD1. As DNA, the CDR3 is TGTGCCAGCAGCTTAGACAGGGGCGAAAAACTGTTTTTT. Protein sequence: CASSLDRGEKLFF.